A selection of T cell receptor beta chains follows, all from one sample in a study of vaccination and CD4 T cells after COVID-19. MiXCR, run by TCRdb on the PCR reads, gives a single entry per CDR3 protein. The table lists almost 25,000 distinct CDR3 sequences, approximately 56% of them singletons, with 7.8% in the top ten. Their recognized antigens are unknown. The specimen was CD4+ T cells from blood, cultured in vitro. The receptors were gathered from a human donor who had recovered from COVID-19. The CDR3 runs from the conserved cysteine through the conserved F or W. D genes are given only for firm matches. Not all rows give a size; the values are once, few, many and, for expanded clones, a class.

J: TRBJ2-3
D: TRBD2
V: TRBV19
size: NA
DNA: TGTGCCAGTAGCAACCCTGGGGGAGGGGATGGGGCAGATACGCAGTATTTT
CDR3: CASSNPGGGDGADTQYF

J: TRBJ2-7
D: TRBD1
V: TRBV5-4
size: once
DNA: TGTGCCAGCAGCGGGACAGGGGGCGGTTCCTACGAGCAGTACTTC
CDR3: CASSGTGGGSYEQYF

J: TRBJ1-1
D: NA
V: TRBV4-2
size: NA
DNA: TGTGCCAGCAGCCAACCCGTAGGGGTTGGTACGATGAACACTGAAGCTTTCTTT
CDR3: CASSQPVGVGTMNTEAFF

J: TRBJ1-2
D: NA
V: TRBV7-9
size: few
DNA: TGTGCCAGCAGCTTAGGGGGACATTACTATGGCTACACCTTC
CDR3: CASSLGGHYYGYTF

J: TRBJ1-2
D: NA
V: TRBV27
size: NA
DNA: TGTGCCAGCGCCCCCTGGACTTACTATGGCTACACCTTC
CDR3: CASAPWTYYGYTF

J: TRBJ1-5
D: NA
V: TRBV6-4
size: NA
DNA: TGTGCCAGGCCGGGGGGGCGTAATCAGCCCCAGCATTTT
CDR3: CARPGGRNQPQHF

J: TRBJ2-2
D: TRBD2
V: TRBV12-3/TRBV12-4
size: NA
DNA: TGTGCCAGCAGTTACGGCGGACTAGCGGGAGGGGCCGGGGAGCTGTTTTTT
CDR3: CASSYGGLAGGAGELFF

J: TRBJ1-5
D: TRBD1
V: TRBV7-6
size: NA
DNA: TGTGCCAGCAGCATTTGGACAGGAGGGCAGCCCCAGCATTTT
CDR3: CASSIWTGGQPQHF

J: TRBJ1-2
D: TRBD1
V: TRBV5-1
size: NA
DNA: TGCGCCAGCAGCCCGACAGGGCAAGGTGGCTACACCTTC
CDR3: CASSPTGQGGYTF

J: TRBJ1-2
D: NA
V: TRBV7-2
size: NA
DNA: TGTGCCAGCAGCAAGGGGGGGGGAATTGGTCCGGATGGCTACACCTTC
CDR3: CASSKGGGIGPDGYTF